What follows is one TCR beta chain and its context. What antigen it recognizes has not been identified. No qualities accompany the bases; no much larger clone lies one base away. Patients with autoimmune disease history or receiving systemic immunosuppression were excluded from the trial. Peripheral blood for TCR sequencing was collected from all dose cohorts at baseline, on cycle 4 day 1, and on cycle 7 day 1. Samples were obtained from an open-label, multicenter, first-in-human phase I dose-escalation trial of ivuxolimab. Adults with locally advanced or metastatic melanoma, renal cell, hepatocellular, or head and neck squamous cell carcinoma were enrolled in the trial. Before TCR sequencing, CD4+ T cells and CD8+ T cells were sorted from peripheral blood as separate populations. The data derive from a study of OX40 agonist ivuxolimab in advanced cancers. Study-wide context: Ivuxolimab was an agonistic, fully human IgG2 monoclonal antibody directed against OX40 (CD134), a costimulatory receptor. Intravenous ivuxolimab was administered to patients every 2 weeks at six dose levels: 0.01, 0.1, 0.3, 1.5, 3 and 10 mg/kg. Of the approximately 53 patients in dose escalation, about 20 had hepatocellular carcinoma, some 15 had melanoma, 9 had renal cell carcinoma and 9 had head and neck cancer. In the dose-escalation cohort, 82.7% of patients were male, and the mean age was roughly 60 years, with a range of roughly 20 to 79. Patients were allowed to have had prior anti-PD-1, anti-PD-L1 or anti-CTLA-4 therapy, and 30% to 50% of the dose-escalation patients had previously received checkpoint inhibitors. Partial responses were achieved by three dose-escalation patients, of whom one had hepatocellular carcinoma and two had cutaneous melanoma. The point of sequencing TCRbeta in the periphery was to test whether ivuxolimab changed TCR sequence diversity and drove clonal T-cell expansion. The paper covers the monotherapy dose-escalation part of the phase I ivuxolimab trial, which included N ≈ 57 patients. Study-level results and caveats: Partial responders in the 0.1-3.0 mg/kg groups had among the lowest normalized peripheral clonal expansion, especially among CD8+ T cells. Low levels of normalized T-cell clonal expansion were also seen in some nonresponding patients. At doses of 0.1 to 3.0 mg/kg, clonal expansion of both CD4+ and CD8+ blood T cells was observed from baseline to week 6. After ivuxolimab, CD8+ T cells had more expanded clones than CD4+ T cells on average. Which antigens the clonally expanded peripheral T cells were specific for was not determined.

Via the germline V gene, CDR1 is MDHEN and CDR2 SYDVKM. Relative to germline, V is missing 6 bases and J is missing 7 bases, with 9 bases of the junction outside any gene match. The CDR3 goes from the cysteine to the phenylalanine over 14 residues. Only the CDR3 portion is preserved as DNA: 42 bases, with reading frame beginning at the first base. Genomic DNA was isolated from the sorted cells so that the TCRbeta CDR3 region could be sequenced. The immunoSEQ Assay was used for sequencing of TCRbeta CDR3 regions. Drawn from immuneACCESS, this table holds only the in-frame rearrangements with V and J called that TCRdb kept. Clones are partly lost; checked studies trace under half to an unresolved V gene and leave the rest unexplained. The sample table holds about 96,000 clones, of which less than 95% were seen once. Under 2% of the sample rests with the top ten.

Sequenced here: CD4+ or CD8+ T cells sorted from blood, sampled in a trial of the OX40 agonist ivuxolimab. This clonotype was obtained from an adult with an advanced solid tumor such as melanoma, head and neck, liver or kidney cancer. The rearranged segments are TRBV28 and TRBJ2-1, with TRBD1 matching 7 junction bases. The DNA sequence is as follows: TGTGCCAGCAGCAGGGCAGGGGGAAGGAATGAGCAGTTCTTC. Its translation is CASSRAGGRNEQFF.